One sample yielded the 30 T cell receptor beta chains listed below, sequenced in a study of identical twins. Via MiXCR, TCRdb re-called the 5' RACE reads, giving one row per CDR3 protein. The data contain 1.5 million to 2 million distinct CDR3 sequences, less than 40% of them singletons. The sequencing sample was made of cord blood. These receptors were collected from a newborn girl in good health.

This clonotype appeared a few times. V gene TRBV24-1 combines with J gene TRBJ2-3, with D perhaps given as TRBD1 or TRBD2 (5 bases each). Germline loops: CDR1 KGHDR, CDR2 SFDVKD. The ends were cut back, 7 bases at V and 1 base at J, with 14 bases in the middle. This CDR3 has 15 residues. CDR3 sequence: CATSLGDPGTDTQYF. CDR3 coding DNA: TGTGCCACCAGCCTGGGGGACCCCGGCACAGATACGCAGTATTTT.

This clonotype was found a few times. This chain connects TRBV27 to TRBJ2-3; D not certain. Deletions cut 7 bases from V and 4 bases from J, with 9 bases between. Germline CDR1 and CDR2: MNHEY and SMNVEV (reference sequence). This CDR3 spans 12 amino acids. The CDR3 DNA is TGTGCCAGCATCTATGGTTCAGATACGCAGTATTTT. Amino acid sequence: CASIYGSDTQYF.

In regard to this clonotype: A much larger clone sits a single nucleotide away, making a read error possible. The CDR3 ends on some other residue instead of the conserved phenylalanine or tryptophan, so this is likely a read error. The V gene is TRBV20-1, the J gene TRBJ2-7; 11 bases fit TRBD2. The CDR3 is made up of 14 amino acids. Per the germline V gene, CDR1 is DFQATT and CDR2 is SNEGSKA (reference sequence). The trim removed 3 bases at V and 3 bases at J, leaving 4 bases unmatched. The CDR3 DNA reads TGCAGTGCTAGCCCCGGGACTAGCGGCTACGAGCAGTACTTA. Protein product: CSASPGTSGYEQYL.

The rearrangement links TRBV28 to TRBJ1-1; 7 bases agree with TRBD1. CDR1 and CDR2 from the germline V gene are MDHEN and SYDVKM. There are 14 residues in the CDR3. Trimming at V came to 7 bases and at J to 3 bases, leaving 8 bases not matched to a gene. CDR3 coding DNA: TGTGCCAGCAATTCCCGAGGGGGCTACACTGAAGCTTTCTTT. Encoded protein: CASNSRGGYTEAFF.

This clonotype was observed a handful of times. The chain has TRBV10-2 and TRBJ1-2; D gene unclear. V shed 2 bases and J shed 1 base, with 8 bases lying between them. Per the germline V gene, CDR1 is WSHSY and CDR2 is SAAADI. The CDR3 has 14 amino acids. This chain's CDR3 is CASSEKARNYGYTF. The CDR3 coding sequence is TGCGCCAGCAGTGAGAAGGCCCGTAACTATGGCTACACCTTC.

The chain links TRBV4-2 to TRBJ2-2, with 7 bases fitting TRBD2. CDR1 and CDR2 from the germline V gene are LGHNA and YNFKEQ. The CDR3 covers 15 residues. J gave up 5 bases and V 0 bases, and 3 bases lay outside the gene matches. Here the CDR3 DNA reads TGTGCCAGCAGCCAAGATGTTAGCGGGACCGGGGAGCTGTTTTTT. Translated: CASSQDVSGTGELFF.

This clonotype occurred a few times. The rearrangement links TRBV3-1 to TRBJ2-7; 8 nucleotides match TRBD1. This CDR3 region has 15 residues. Trimming at V came to 4 bases and at J to 2 bases, leaving 7 bases not matched to a gene. The germline V gene encodes CDR1 LGHDT and CDR2 YNNKEL (reference sequence). The CDR3 nucleotides read TGTGCCAGCAGCCTCTGGACAGGGCCGCCCTACGAGCAGTACTTC. Its protein is CASSLWTGPPYEQYF.

This clonotype came up a few times. The chain uses TRBV9 and TRBJ2-5; 8 bases map to TRBD1. With V trimmed by 0 bases and J by 11 bases, 15 bases remained unmatched. The CDR3 is made up of 16 amino acids. Germline CDR1 SGDLS, CDR2 YYNGEE. CDR3 amino acids: CASSVGSGGVNWEQYF. CDR3 nucleotide sequence: TGTGCCAGCAGCGTAGGATCAGGGGGCGTAAATTGGGAGCAGTACTTC.

On this clonotype itself: One end of the junction varies from germline; a read error may be responsible. This chain links TRBV15 with TRBJ2-7; TRBD2 matches at 7 bases. Looked up from germline, CDR1 is LNHNV and CDR2 is YYDKDF (reference sequence). The CDR3 extends over 14 amino acids. In nucleotides, the CDR3 is TGTGCCACCAGCAGTACTTGGGGGGGGGACGAGCGGTACTTC. This translates into CATSSTWGGDERYF. The full variable domain, its missing parts supplied by reference TRBV15 and TRBJ2-7, is DAMVIQNPRYQVTQFGKPVTLSCSQTLNHNVMYWYQQKSSQAPKLLFHYYDKDFNNEADTPDNFQSRRPNTSFCFLDIRSPGLGDTAMYLCATSSTWGGDERYFGPGTRLTVT.

The chain employs TRBV29-1 and TRBJ1-2, with D tentatively TRBD1 (5 bases). V was cut by 4 bases and J by 3 bases, with 18 bases left in between. Germline CDR1 and CDR2: SQVTM and ANQGSEA. There are 15 residues in the CDR3. The chain's CDR3 is CSVGEKGAPDYGYTF. DNA of the CDR3: TGCAGCGTTGGTGAAAAAGGGGCCCCAGACTATGGCTACACCTTC.

This clonotype was observed a handful of times. The V and J genes are TRBV4-2 and TRBJ2-7, with D possibly TRBD2 on 5 matching bases. The ends were cut back, 0 bases at V and 5 bases at J, with 26 bases in the middle. CDR1 is LGHNA and CDR2 is YNFKEQ in the germline V gene. The length of the CDR3 is 19 residues. In DNA form, the CDR3 reads TGTGCCAGCAGCCAAGAAGAGGGATTTTTACCCGGACGGGTGGACGAGCAGTACTTC. Encoded protein: CASSQEEGFLPGRVDEQYF.

This clonotype showed up just a few times. The V call is TRBV12-3 or TRBV12-4, the J call TRBJ2-1; D gene ambiguous. Between the trimmed V and J ends, which lost 5 bases and 6 bases, there was a span of 17 bases. This CDR3 is 15 amino acids long. This chain's CDR3 is CASSPRSDGFNEQFF. The CDR3 DNA sequence: TGTGCCAGCAGTCCCCGGAGCGACGGGTTCAATGAGCAGTTCTTC.

In this sample, this clonotype turned up a few times. The chain is built from TRBV25-1 and TRBJ1-5, with D maybe TRBD1 (6 bases). Germline CDR1 MGHDK, CDR2 SYGVNS. Trimming cost V 4 bases and J 3 bases, with 10 bases left between them. The CDR3 is 14 residues long. The CDR3 DNA reads as TGTGCCAGCAGTGTGCGACAGGCCAATCAGCCCCAGCATTTT. Its translation is CASSVRQANQPQHF.

The V and J genes are TRBV12-3 or TRBV12-4 and TRBJ1-5, with D maybe TRBD1 (5 bases). The CDR3 consists of 13 residues. The V end was cut by 3 bases, the J end by 6 bases, with 9 bases between. The CDR3 region is CASSLRGTQPQHF. The CDR3 nucleotides read TGTGCCAGCAGTTTGAGGGGTACTCAGCCCCAGCATTTT.

V and J are TRBV7-2 and TRBJ1-2, with D uncertain. V was clipped by 5 bases and J by 4 bases, with 14 bases between them. This CDR3 is built from 14 residues. Germline CDR1 and CDR2: SGHTA and FQGNSA. The CDR3 bases are TGTGCCAGCAGCCGAACCGAGGTAGGCTATGGCTACACCTTC. Translation gives CASSRTEVGYGYTF.

This clonotype was observed a few times. This chain uses TRBV6-2 or TRBV6-3 with TRBJ2-7, with TRBD2 identical over 10 bases. The CDR3 has 17 amino acids. The junction had 11 bases not matched to a gene; V was cut back by 6 bases and J by 0 bases. Germline loops: CDR1 MNHEY, CDR2 SVGEGT. CDR3 coding DNA: TGTGCCAGCAGCGCCTCTCTAGCGGGGGCCAGCTCCTACGAGCAGTACTTC. Translating it yields CASSASLAGASSYEQYF.

This clonotype was counted between two and nine times. The V call is TRBV2, the J call TRBJ2-7, with a possible D match to TRBD1 (7 bases). The V end was cut by 4 bases, the J end by 1 base, with 20 bases between. Germline V gives CDR1 SNHLY, CDR2 FYNNEI. This CDR3 contains 17 residues. The CDR3 is CASSGGMGQGGSYEQYF. CDR3 bases: TGTGCCAGCAGTGGAGGAATGGGGCAGGGGGGATCCTACGAGCAGTACTTC.

This clonotype turned up a few times. The V and J genes are TRBV28 and TRBJ2-7; a possible D gene is TRBD2 (6 bases). V lost 3 bases, J lost 4 bases, and 13 bases lay in between. Germline CDR1 is MDHEN and CDR2 is SYDVKM. The CDR3 totals 14 residues. CDR3 region: CASSFSREEYEQYF. In DNA form, the CDR3 reads TGTGCCAGCAGTTTTTCCAGGGAGGAATACGAGCAGTACTTC.

The CDR3 spells CASSLGISPQETQYF. The CDR3, as DNA: TGTGCCAGCAGCTTGGGGATCAGCCCCCAAGAGACCCAGTACTTC. V is TRBV7-7 and J is TRBJ2-5; D is undetermined. CDR1 SSHAT and CDR2 FNYEAQ come from the germline V gene (reference sequence). Deletions cut 3 bases from V and 1 base from J, with 12 bases between. The CDR3 length is 15 residues. The whole variable domain, remainder taken from reference TRBV7-7 and TRBJ2-5, is GAGVSQSPRYKVTKRGQDVTLRCDPISSHATLYWYQQALGQGPEFLTYFNYEAQPDKSGLPSDRFSAERPEGSISTLTIQRTEQRDSAMYRCASSLGISPQETQYFGPGTRLLVL.

The chain combines TRBV3-1 with TRBJ2-3; 11 bases match TRBD2. Trimming cost V 0 bases and J 4 bases; bases outside gene matches: 6. CDR1 and CDR2 from the germline V gene are LGHDT and YNNKEL (reference sequence). The CDR3 length is 17 residues. DNA of the CDR3: TGTGCCAGCAGCCAAGAACCCCTAGCGGGAGGCGCAGATACGCAGTATTTT. It yields the protein CASSQEPLAGGADTQYF.

The chain uses TRBV5-5 and TRBJ1-1, with a tentative D call TRBD1 (5 bases). CDR3 length: 12 residues. The germline CDR1 and CDR2 sequences are SGHKS and YYEKEE (reference sequence). The V end was cut by 0 bases, the J end by 10 bases, with 10 bases between. CDR3 loop: CASSLVTRGAFF. In DNA form, the CDR3 reads TGTGCCAGCAGCTTGGTAACTAGGGGAGCTTTCTTT.

The J gene is TRBJ2-4, the V gene TRBV6-2 or TRBV6-3; D uncertain. The better agreement between TRBJ2-7 and the DNA end casts doubt on the J call. The CDR3 spans 11 residues. CDR1 MNHEY and CDR2 SVGEGT come from the germline V gene. This chain's CDR3 is CASSYRFEQYF. The CDR3 DNA reads as TGTGCCAGCAGTTACCGCTTCGAGCAGTACTTC.

The chain combines TRBV14 with TRBJ2-7; 9 bases agree with TRBD1. CDR1 and CDR2 (germline): SGHDN, FVKESK. V shed 3 bases and J 5 bases; nucleotides not matched to a gene: 8. The CDR3 covers 15 residues. DNA of the CDR3: TGTGCCAGCAGCCATCCGGGACAGGGTTCCCACGAGCAGTACTTC. Protein sequence: CASSHPGQGSHEQYF.

This rearrangement joins TRBV14 to TRBJ2-7; a weak D match, TRBD1 (6 bases). The CDR3 covers 16 residues. Germline CDR1 is SGHDN and CDR2 is FVKESK. Trimming left V 2 bases short and J 0 bases short, with 14 bases between. The CDR3 reads CASSQPGQFYSYEQYF. The CDR3 DNA sequence: TGTGCCAGCAGCCAACCAGGACAGTTTTACTCCTACGAGCAGTACTTC.

This clonotype was counted only a few times. The chain employs TRBV24-1 and TRBJ2-5; D is possibly TRBD1 (6 bases). The CDR3 has 15 residues. Germline CDR1 and CDR2: KGHDR and SFDVKD. Trimming cost V 3 bases and J 2 bases, with 12 bases left between them. CDR3 sequence: CATSDLAGEQETQYF. The CDR3, as DNA: TGTGCCACCAGTGATCTTGCAGGGGAACAAGAGACCCAGTACTTC.

This clonotype was counted a few times. The rearrangement uses TRBV4-2 and TRBJ2-4, with 9 positions matching TRBD1. Germline V gives CDR1 LGHNA, CDR2 YNFKEQ. V lost 3 bases, J lost 6 bases, and 15 bases stayed unmatched. This CDR3 is built from 18 residues. The CDR3 spells CASSQPRRPGQGPNIQYF. DNA of the CDR3: TGTGCCAGCAGCCAGCCTCGTCGACCGGGACAGGGCCCAAACATTCAGTACTTC.

The DNA for the CDR3 is TGTGCCAGCAGTGGGGGGACGAGCTCCTACGAGCAGTACTTC. It yields the protein CASSGGTSSYEQYF. This chain links TRBV27 with TRBJ2-7, with D tentatively TRBD2 (6 bases). The CDR3 has 14 residues. The germline V and J ends were trimmed by 5 bases and 0 bases, with 11 bases remaining between them. The V gene's germline CDR1 is MNHEY and CDR2 SMNVEV (reference sequence).

The J gene is TRBJ2-5, the V gene TRBV12-3 or TRBV12-4; D unclear. V dropped 3 bases and J dropped 1 base, with 6 bases sitting between them. CDR3 length: 13 residues. The DNA of the CDR3 is TGTGCCAGCAGTTTTCGTGCCCAAGAGACCCAGTACTTC. It yields the protein CASSFRAQETQYF.

This chain links TRBV6-2 or TRBV6-3 with TRBJ2-3, with 8 bases fitting TRBD1. CDR3 length equals 16 residues. The germline gives CDR1 MNHEY, CDR2 SVGEGT. With 3 bases clipped from V and 1 base from J, the junction kept 6 bases outside the gene matches. The CDR3 reads CASSYGRTGRTDTQYF. Here the CDR3 DNA reads TGTGCCAGCAGTTATGGGCGGACAGGGCGCACAGATACGCAGTATTTT.

The rearrangement links TRBV6-1 to TRBJ2-1, with TRBD2 identical over 8 bases. The J call may not be correct, given that the DNA end is closer to TRBJ2-7. The germline V gene encodes CDR1 MNHNS and CDR2 SASEGT. This CDR3 is 15 amino acids long. The CDR3, as DNA: TGTGCCAGCAGTGCCGCGGGAGGCCCCTTAAATGAGCAGTACTTC. Protein sequence: CASSAAGGPLNEQYF.